These 2 T cell receptor beta chains originate from one sample sequenced in a study of beta chain features in type 1 diabetes. Sequenced material consisted of expressed TCRB transcripts (all of the isolated RNA was reverse transcribed). The data were produced by immunoSEQ multiplex PCR, yet TCRdb's version contains in-frame clones alone and is incomplete. The table has roughly 300,000 clones, roughly 9% seen once. General observations from the study: Moderately but significantly shorter TCRB CDR3s were found in Type 1 diabetes patients in all four CD4+ subsets.

The antigens these receptors bind are not known. Sequencing was done on a sample of central memory CD4+ T cells from blood. Receptors were obtained from a man in his thirties or forties with type 1 diabetes.

In its sample, this clone was seen a few times. The chain employs TRBV5-1 and TRBJ2-7; D unclear. V lost 1 base and J 0 bases, leaving 8 bases between the germline ends. The germline V gene encodes CDR1 SGHRS and CDR2 YFSETQ. The CDR3 has 14 residues. CDR3 protein: CASSLQHSSYEQYF. The CDR3 region has the DNA TGCGCCAGCAGCTTGCAGCACAGCTCCTACGAGCAGTACTTC. The full variable domain, rest sourced from reference TRBV5-1 and TRBJ2-7, is KAGVTQTPRYLIKTRGQQVTLSCSPISGHRSVSWYQQTPGQGLQFLFEYFSETQRNKGNFPGRFSGRQFSNSRSEMNVSTLELGDSALYLCASSLQHSSYEQYFGPGTRLTVT.

Many counts were recorded for this clone. The chain has TRBV28 and TRBJ2-7; D is unclear. This CDR3 is 13 amino acids long. V lost 4 bases, J lost 2 bases, and 9 bases lay in between. CDR1 is MDHEN, CDR2 SYDVKM, per germline. The CDR3 here is CASSSTSTYEQYF. DNA for the CDR3: TGTGCCAGCAGTTCTACCTCGACCTACGAGCAGTACTTC.